A single sample is the source of the 32 T cell receptor beta chains below, sequenced in a study of cytomegalovirus exposure and HLA in healthy donors. PCR amplification relied on 60 Vbeta primers (plus 13 Jbeta primers). Here immunoSEQ multiplex PCR was the method, and the copy in TCRdb shows in-frame clones only, minus some. The data hold 200,000 to 250,000 clones, with more than 75% observed a single time. The sample comprised PBMCs. The origin of the receptors is a human donor in good health.

This clone has only one observation. The rearrangement uses TRBV7-9 and TRBJ2-2, with unresolved D. The V end was cut by 1 base, the J end by 6 bases, with 6 bases between. The CDR3 runs 13 residues. Germline CDR1 is SEHNR and CDR2 is FQNEAQ (reference sequence). Written as DNA, the CDR3 is TGTGCCAGCAGCTTAGATATTCCCGGGGAGCTGTTTTTT. The encoded protein is CASSLDIPGELFF.

The rearrangement joins TRBV27 to TRBJ2-1, with D maybe TRBD1 (6 bases). Trimming pared 6 bases from V and 7 bases from J, leaving 16 bases between. The CDR3 is 14 residues long. The germline CDR1 and CDR2 sequences are MNHEY and SMNVEV (reference sequence). The CDR3 bases are TGTGCCAGCAGCCCCTTACAGGGTTGGAATGAGCAGTTCTTC. Translation gives CASSPLQGWNEQFF.

This chain links TRBV7-2 with TRBJ1-1; perhaps TRBD1 as D (6 bases). Germline V CDR1 and CDR2: SGHTA, FQGNSA. The CDR3 has 14 amino acids. V was pared by 3 bases and J by 4 bases, with 12 bases between. The CDR3 nucleotides read TGTGCCAGCAGCTTTGGACAGTTGTCCACTGAAGCTTTCTTT. Translation gives CASSFGQLSTEAFF.

With regard to this clone: The junction shows a germline mismatch at one end, possibly a read error. This chain uses TRBV27 with TRBJ2-7; 13 bases align to TRBD2. The CDR3 runs 15 residues. Germline V gene sequence: CDR1 MNHEY, CDR2 SMNVEV (reference sequence). CDR3 region: CASGPLAGGSYELYF. In nucleotides, the CDR3 is TGTGCCAGCGGCCCACTAGCGGGAGGGAGTTACGAGCTGTACTTC.

The V gene is TRBV7-9, the J gene TRBJ2-5; a possible D gene is TRBD2 (5 bases). The germline V and J ends were trimmed by 5 bases and 1 base, with 14 bases remaining between them. The CDR3 is made up of 15 amino acids. CDR1 and CDR2 (germline): SEHNR, FQNEAQ (reference sequence). The CDR3 here is CASSHPSGIQETQYF. DNA of the CDR3: TGTGCCAGCAGCCATCCATCCGGGATCCAAGAGACCCAGTACTTC.

The rearrangement joins TRBV28 to TRBJ2-1, with D possibly TRBD1 on 7 matching bases. The V gene's germline CDR1 is MDHEN and CDR2 SYDVKM. This CDR3 spans 15 amino acids. Trimming removed 3 bases at V and 2 bases at J, with 11 bases between. The DNA for the CDR3 is TGTGCCAGCAGTTTCGGAGGGGGCGCCTACAATGAGCAGTTCTTC. This encodes CASSFGGGAYNEQFF.

CDR3 nucleotides: TGTGCCATCAGTGATGGGGGGACCCCTTACGGCTACACCTTC. Translated, it gives CAISDGGTPYGYTF. The chain has TRBV10-3 and TRBJ1-2, with a tentative D call TRBD1 (5 bases). V lost 3 bases to trimming and J lost 8 bases, with 16 bases between them. The CDR3 length is 14 residues. Germline V gene lookup returns CDR1 ENHRY and CDR2 SYGVKD.

The chain is built from TRBV30 and TRBJ2-1, with D possibly TRBD2 on 5 matching bases. V gave up 4 bases and J gave up 3 bases, with 7 bases separating them. The CDR3 contains 12 residues. Germline CDR1 and CDR2: GTSNPN and SVGIG (reference sequence). The CDR3 spells CAWKDYYNEQFF. The CDR3 DNA is TGTGCCTGGAAAGACTACTACAATGAGCAGTTCTTC. The whole variable domain, remainder taken from reference TRBV30 and TRBJ2-1, is SQTIHQWPATLVQPVGSPLSLECTVEGTSNPNLYWYRQAAGRGLQLLFYSVGIGQISSEVPQNLSASRPQDRQFILSSKKLLLSDSGFYLCAWKDYYNEQFFGPGTRLTVL.

The genes are TRBV25-1 and TRBJ2-1; a possible D gene is TRBD2 (6 bases). This CDR3 comprises 15 residues. Germline CDR1 reads MGHDK; CDR2 reads SYGVNS. V was pared by 5 bases and J by 9 bases, with 20 bases between. This chain's CDR3 is CASSSVVIGSSEQFF. The CDR3 nucleotides read TGTGCCAGCAGTTCCGTGGTAATCGGGAGCTCTGAGCAGTTCTTC. The whole variable domain, remainder taken from reference TRBV25-1 and TRBJ2-1, is EADIYQTPRYLVIGTGKKITLECSQTMGHDKMYWYQQDPGMELHLIHYSYGVNSTEKGDLSSESTVSRIRTEHFPLTLESARPSHTSQYLCASSSVVIGSSEQFFGPGTRLTVL.

This clone was recorded a few times. This chain links TRBV19 with TRBJ2-7, with a weak D call TRBD1 (6 bases). The germline V gene has CDR1 LNHDA and CDR2 SQIVND (reference sequence). Trimming removed 5 bases from V and 2 bases from J, with 19 bases in between. The CDR3 has 16 residues. CDR3 sequence: CASSATQGQDPYEQYF. The CDR3 DNA reads as TGTGCCAGTAGTGCCACACAGGGCCAGGATCCCTACGAGCAGTACTTC.

CDR3 sequence: CASSYQTSGIYEQYF. The CDR3 DNA follows: TGTGCCAGCAGTTACCAGACTAGCGGGATCTACGAGCAGTACTTC. The rearrangement joins TRBV6-6 to TRBJ2-7, with 11 bases that match TRBD2. This CDR3 region has 15 residues. The germline V gene has CDR1 MNHNY and CDR2 SVGAGI (reference sequence). Trimming removed 2 bases from V and 3 bases from J; junction bases left unmatched: 3.

The rearrangement links TRBV30 to TRBJ1-1; D is undetermined. The CDR3 is 14 amino acids. Germline values: CDR1 GTSNPN, CDR2 SVGIG (reference sequence). V was cut by 4 bases and J by 2 bases, with 14 bases left in between. The CDR3 DNA reads as TGTGCCTGGAAAAAGGGAGTCGGAAACACTGAAGCTTTCTTT. Protein: CAWKKGVGNTEAFF.

The V call is TRBV4-2, the J call TRBJ2-2, with D hard to call. Germline CDR1 is LGHNA and CDR2 is YNFKEQ. This CDR3 comprises 17 residues. The V end lost 6 bases, the J end lost 10 bases, and 27 bases lay between the germline ends. DNA for the CDR3: TGTGCCAGCAGAGGAGTAGGTTTTCGTAGAGGTATGGCGGAGCTGTTTTTT. It codes for CASRGVGFRRGMAELFF.

This chain uses TRBV7-3 with TRBJ2-2; 10 nucleotides line up with TRBD2. V trimming: 5 bases; J trimming: 4 bases; junction bases outside the gene matches: 10. Germline V gene lookup returns CDR1 SGHTA and CDR2 FQGTGA. The CDR3 consists of 17 residues. Written as DNA, the CDR3 is TGTGCCAGCAGCGCCTCCGGGACTAGCGCGGTCACCGGGGAGCTGTTTTTT. Amino acids: CASSASGTSAVTGELFF.

This sequence joins TRBV6-1 and TRBJ2-3; 8 nucleotides align to TRBD2. From germline, CDR1 is MNHNS and CDR2 SASEGT. The CDR3 runs 13 residues. The junction had 5 bases not matched to a gene; V was cut back by 8 bases and J by 4 bases. The CDR3 loop reads CASQGTSSDTQYF. The CDR3 nucleotides read TGTGCCAGCCAAGGGACTAGTTCAGATACGCAGTATTTT.

The chain is built from TRBV15 and TRBJ2-5, with TRBD1 identical over 8 bases. The DNA end is more similar to TRBJ2-7, so the J call may be wrong. Per germline, CDR1 LNHNV and CDR2 YYDKDF (reference sequence). This CDR3 region has 15 residues. Here the CDR3 DNA reads TGTGCCACCAGCAGAGTCACAGGGGGATCCTACGAGCAGTACTTC. It is translated as CATSRVTGGSYEQYF.

The chain joins TRBV7-3 to TRBJ2-2; D unclear. This CDR3 contains 15 residues. In germline, CDR1 is SGHTA, CDR2 FQGTGA. V was pared by 2 bases and J by 0 bases, with 7 bases between. CDR3 in DNA: TGTGCCAGCAGCTTAGACAAAACGAACACCGGGGAGCTGTTTTTT. Protein sequence: CASSLDKTNTGELFF. Full variable domain (missing parts from reference TRBV7-3 and TRBJ2-2): GAGVSQTPSNKVTEKGKYVELRCDPISGHTALYWYRQSLGQGPEFLIYFQGTGAADDSGLPNDRFFAVRPEGSVSTLKIQRTERGDSAVYLCASSLDKTNTGELFFGEGSRLTVL.

This clone was recorded a few times. The chain is built from TRBV2 and TRBJ1-2; D ambiguous. This CDR3 comprises 11 residues. The germline V gene encodes CDR1 SNHLY and CDR2 FYNNEI. V dropped 2 bases and J dropped 6 bases, with 4 bases sitting between them. The CDR3 loop reads CASSERDGYTF. CDR3 nucleotides: TGTGCCAGCAGTGAACGGGATGGCTACACCTTC.

The gene calls are TRBV28 and TRBJ1-2; TRBD1 might be the D (5 bases). The ends were cut back, 1 base at V and 8 bases at J, with 26 bases in the middle. The CDR3 consists of 18 residues. Looked up from germline, CDR1 is MDHEN and CDR2 is SYDVKM. CDR3 sequence reads: CASSLYSAGGWGVWGYTF. The CDR3 DNA reads TGTGCCAGCAGTTTATACTCGGCCGGGGGTTGGGGCGTGTGGGGCTACACCTTC.

The J gene is TRBJ1-2, the V gene TRBV30; TRBD1 might be the D (5 bases). The germline V gene encodes CDR1 GTSNPN and CDR2 SVGIG (reference sequence). The CDR3 is 14 amino acids. V gave up 4 bases and J gave up 8 bases, with 20 bases separating them. In DNA, the CDR3 is TGTGCCTGGACATTACTATCCAGGGTAAGGGGCTACACCTTC. The encoded protein is CAWTLLSRVRGYTF. The whole variable domain, remainder taken from reference TRBV30 and TRBJ1-2, is SQTIHQWPATLVQPVGSPLSLECTVEGTSNPNLYWYRQAAGRGLQLLFYSVGIGQISSEVPQNLSASRPQDRQFILSSKKLLLSDSGFYLCAWTLLSRVRGYTFGSGTRLTVV.

V gene TRBV5-1 combines with J gene TRBJ1-4; 8 nucleotides agree with TRBD1. After removal of 4 bases from V and 2 bases from J, the junction contained 16 bases not matched to a gene. This CDR3 has 19 residues. The germline V gene encodes CDR1 SGHRS and CDR2 YFSETQ. The CDR3 bases are TGCGCCAGCAGCCAGAGGCCGACAGGGGTTAAGGGCACTAATGAAAAACTGTTTTTT. The encoded protein is CASSQRPTGVKGTNEKLFF.

With respect to this clone: This specimen includes other DNA sequences encoding the same CDR3. V usage is TRBV27 and J usage is TRBJ2-2; 9 positions match TRBD1. V was pared by 8 bases and J by 5 bases, with 3 bases of the junction left unmatched. Per the germline V gene, CDR1 is MNHEY and CDR2 is SMNVEV (reference sequence). The CDR3 runs 13 residues. The CDR3 region is CASRTGDTGELFF. Written as DNA, the CDR3 is TGTGCCAGCCGGACAGGGGATACCGGGGAGCTGTTTTTT.

V is TRBV5-1 and J is TRBJ2-3, with TRBD2 identical over 14 bases. CDR1 is SGHRS, CDR2 YFSETQ, per germline. There are 20 residues in the CDR3. Trimming removed 3 bases from V and 1 base from J; junction bases left unmatched: 13. CDR3 in amino acids: CASSWPPGTSGSGGTDTQYF. CDR3 in DNA: TGCGCCAGCAGCTGGCCTCCCGGGACTAGCGGGAGCGGGGGCACAGATACGCAGTATTTT.

The V and J genes are TRBV7-8 and TRBJ1-2, with D perhaps TRBD1 (5 bases). The CDR3 extends over 15 amino acids. Trimming pared 0 bases from V and 2 bases from J, leaving 10 bases between. The germline CDR1 and CDR2 sequences are SGHVS and FQNEAQ. CDR3: CASSLASRGNYGYTF. In DNA, the CDR3 is TGTGCCAGCAGCTTAGCATCAAGGGGCAACTATGGCTACACCTTC. Supplemented by reference TRBV7-8 and TRBJ1-2, the full variable domain reads GAGVSQSPRYKVAKRGQDVALRCDPISGHVSLFWYQQALGQGPEFLTYFQNEAQLDKSGLPSDRFFAERPEGSVSTLKIQRTQQEDSAVYLCASSLASRGNYGYTFGSGTRLTVV.

Remarks on this clone: Other DNA variants within this sample encode the same CDR3. The V call is TRBV6-1, the J call TRBJ2-3, with TRBD2 as a possible D gene (6 bases). The germline gives CDR1 MNHNS, CDR2 SASEGT. This CDR3 comprises 14 residues. V lost 2 bases and J 2 bases, leaving 8 bases between the germline ends. The CDR3 loop reads CASSERGYTDTQYF. The CDR3 DNA is TGTGCCAGCAGTGAACGGGGGTACACAGATACGCAGTATTTT.

The chain uses TRBV29-1 and TRBJ1-2, with 11 bases matching TRBD1. The germline CDR1 and CDR2 sequences are SQVTM and ANQGSEA. The CDR3 loop spans 12 amino acids. J was trimmed by 6 bases and V by 6 bases; bases with no gene match: 3. The CDR3 DNA reads as TGCAGCGTCCCGGGACAGGGGGATGGCTACACCTTC. Translation gives CSVPGQGDGYTF.

This chain links TRBV27 with TRBJ2-1; D remains ambiguous. CDR1 is MNHEY, CDR2 SMNVEV, per germline (reference sequence). This CDR3 is built from 10 residues. V shed 8 bases and J shed 8 bases, with 7 bases lying between them. The CDR3 reads CASGPYEQFF. The CDR3 coding sequence is TGTGCCAGCGGCCCATATGAGCAGTTCTTC.

The chain links TRBV5-8 to TRBJ2-1, with D unresolved. V lost 3 bases and J 7 bases, leaving 11 bases between the germline ends. CDR1 SGHTS and CDR2 YDEGEE come from the germline V gene. This CDR3 region has 13 residues. CDR3 bases: TGTGCCAGCAGCTCATATCTAGAAAATGAGCAGTTCTTC. Its protein product is CASSSYLENEQFF.

CDR3 amino acids: CASKTGGNTEAFF. CDR3 DNA: TGTGCCAGTAAAACAGGGGGCAACACTGAAGCTTTCTTT. The J gene is TRBJ1-1, the V gene TRBV6-5; TRBD1 agrees at 9 bases. V dropped 9 bases and J dropped 2; count of bases not matched to a gene: 4. The length of the CDR3 is 13 residues. CDR1 is MNHEY and CDR2 is SVGAGI in the germline V gene.

This clone was found once. V and J are TRBV11-2 and TRBJ2-3; 9 nucleotides agree with TRBD1. CDR3 size: 17 residues. Losses at the gene ends were 1 base for V and 1 base for J; bases not matched to a gene: 6. From germline, CDR1 is SGHAT and CDR2 FQNNGV. The CDR3 nucleotides are TGTGCCAGCAGCTTAGTAGGGACAGGGAAGGGCACAGATACGCAGTATTTT. It yields the protein CASSLVGTGKGTDTQYF.

The table lists this clone with a few counts. The chain carries TRBV27 and TRBJ1-5; 8 nucleotides agree with TRBD1. The CDR3 sequence is 16 residues long. Germline V gene lookup returns CDR1 MNHEY and CDR2 SMNVEV (reference sequence). Trimming at V came to 3 bases and at J to 13 bases, leaving 17 bases not matched to a gene. CDR3 amino acids: CASSFLPSGGPEVQHF. CDR3 nucleotide sequence: TGTGCCAGCAGTTTCCTGCCTTCAGGGGGCCCTGAGGTACAGCATTTT.

The table lists this clone with a count of one. The genes are TRBV27 and TRBJ2-1, with 7 bases that match TRBD2. The CDR3 loop spans 15 amino acids. Germline V gene data show CDR1 as MNHEY and CDR2 as SMNVEV (reference sequence). The junction had 8 bases not matched to a gene; V was cut back by 0 bases and J by 9 bases. The CDR3 loop reads CASSLSVLAALEQFF. DNA of the CDR3: TGTGCCAGCAGTTTATCCGTGCTAGCGGCCCTTGAGCAGTTCTTC.